This passage covers 32 T cell receptor beta chains from one sample sequenced in a study of shared clonotypes between healthy human individuals. TCRdb's copy holds only in-frame clones and misses some; the assay was immunoSEQ multiplex PCR. The sample has millions of clones, approximately 95% seen once; the top ten hold about 0.39%. The sample was naive CD4+ T cells from PBMCs. Subset here: CD45RA+ positively selected. These receptors were taken from a man aged 18 to 35 in good health. Some clones in this sample may be carry-over from other donors' samples.

The rearrangement joins TRBV19 to TRBJ2-5, with TRBD2 as a possible D gene (5 bases). Germline loops: CDR1 LNHDA, CDR2 SQIVND (reference sequence). V was clipped by 6 bases and J by 2 bases, with 16 bases between them. The CDR3 is 15 amino acids. DNA of the CDR3: TGTGCCAGTAGGGAAATAGGGCGCGGGCAAGAGACCCAGTACTTC. It translates to CASREIGRGQETQYF.

The V call is TRBV6-1, the J call TRBJ1-2, with TRBD1 identical over 9 bases. Unmatched junction bases numbered 10, after V lost 7 bases and J lost 4 bases. Germline CDR1 MNHNS, CDR2 SASEGT. CDR3 length: 15 residues. The CDR3 DNA is TGTGCCAGCACCCGCCAGGACAGGGGCGGCTATGGCTACACCTTC. This translates into CASTRQDRGGYGYTF.

The V and J genes are TRBV19 and TRBJ2-1; perhaps TRBD1 as D (5 bases). This CDR3 comprises 13 residues. Per the germline V gene, CDR1 is LNHDA and CDR2 is SQIVND (reference sequence). The V gene lost 7 bases and the J gene lost 4 bases, with 11 bases spanning the gap. The CDR3 sequence: CASTAGSYNEQFF. The DNA of the CDR3 is TGTGCCAGTACGGCAGGGTCGTACAATGAGCAGTTCTTC. Combining the CDR3 with reference TRBV19 and TRBJ2-1 gives the whole variable domain DGGITQSPKYLFRKEGQNVTLSCEQNLNHDAMYWYRQDPGQGLRLIYYSQIVNDFQKGDIAEGYSVSREKKESFPLTVTSAQKNPTAFYLCASTAGSYNEQFFGPGTRLTVL.

CDR3 nucleotides: TGTGCCAGCAGCTTGGCCACAGGGGTTGAGCAGTACTTC. It translates to CASSLATGVEQYF. The chain recombines TRBV5-8 with TRBJ2-7, with 7 bases that match TRBD1. The CDR3 runs to 13 residues. CDR1 is SGHTS and CDR2 is YDEGEE in the germline V gene. The trim removed 0 bases at V and 7 bases at J, leaving 4 bases unmatched. Drawing the rest from reference TRBV5-8 and TRBJ2-7, the complete variable domain is EAGVTQSPTHLIKTRGQQATLRCSPISGHTSVYWYQQALGLGLQFLLWYDEGEERNRGNFPPRFSGRQFPNYSSELNVNALELEDSALYLCASSLATGVEQYFGPGTRLTVT.

Here the CDR3 reads CASSYGQGRNTEAFF. The CDR3 nucleotides are TGTGCCAGCAGTTACGGACAGGGGAGGAACACTGAAGCTTTCTTT. The V gene is TRBV27, the J gene TRBJ1-1, with 9 nucleotides matching TRBD1. Trimming cost V 4 bases and J 1 base; bases outside gene matches: 4. This CDR3 spans 15 amino acids. CDR1 and CDR2 from the germline V gene are MNHEY and SMNVEV (reference sequence).

As for this clone: The same CDR3 is also encoded by other DNA sequences in this sample. The CDR3 sequence is CASSLVGGNQPQHF. For the CDR3, the DNA is TGCGCCAGCAGCTTAGTCGGGGGAAACCAGCCCCAGCATTTT. V is TRBV5-1 and J is TRBJ1-5; perhaps TRBD1 as D (5 bases). This CDR3 has 14 residues. V dropped 2 bases and J dropped 7 bases, with 13 bases sitting between them. The germline gives CDR1 SGHRS, CDR2 YFSETQ.

This clone has just one count. The genes are TRBV5-4 and TRBJ2-3; D may be TRBD1 (6 bases). Germline loops: CDR1 SGHNT, CDR2 YYREEE (reference sequence). V lost 7 bases and J lost 2, with 17 bases in between. The CDR3 has 15 amino acids. DNA for the CDR3: TGTGCCAGCGGAACAACCGGGACACCCACAGATACGCAGTATTTT. Protein: CASGTTGTPTDTQYF. Full variable domain (remainder filled in from reference TRBV5-4 and TRBJ2-3): ETGVTQSPTHLIKTRGQQVTLRCSSQSGHNTVSWYQQALGQGPQFIFQYYREEENGRGNFPPRFSGLQFPNYSSELNVNALELDDSALYLCASGTTGTPTDTQYFGPGTRLTVL.

V gene TRBV6-5 combines with J gene TRBJ1-4; 7 bases are a match to TRBD1. Germline assignment: CDR1 MNHEY and CDR2 SVGAGI. The CDR3 spans 15 residues. V was clipped by 5 bases and J by 3 bases; unmatched bases: 6. The CDR3 DNA reads TGTGCCAGCAGTCCAAGGGGGCCTGCTAATGAAAAACTGTTTTTT. Its translation: CASSPRGPANEKLFF.

The chain links TRBV6-5 to TRBJ1-1; TRBD1 agrees at 7 bases. In germline, CDR1 is MNHEY, CDR2 SVGAGI. This CDR3 has 15 amino acids. The V segment lost 2 bases and the J segment 1 base; nucleotides outside the gene matches: 4. The CDR3 loop reads CASSYRDSRNTEAFF. The CDR3 DNA reads TGTGCCAGCAGTTACCGGGACAGTAGGAACACTGAAGCTTTCTTT.

The chain recombines TRBV19 with TRBJ1-1, with 8 bases matching TRBD1. In germline, CDR1 is LNHDA, CDR2 SQIVND (reference sequence). This CDR3 comprises 15 residues. After removal of 7 bases from V and 3 bases from J, the junction contained 10 bases not matched to a gene. The CDR3 protein is CASTLRQGLDTEAFF. CDR3 in DNA: TGTGCCAGTACCCTACGACAGGGGCTGGACACTGAAGCTTTCTTT.

This chain links TRBV27 with TRBJ1-5, with D perhaps TRBD1 (5 bases). The CDR3 covers 15 residues. Trimming took off 6 bases at V and 3 bases at J, with 15 bases between the two ends. Looked up from germline, CDR1 is MNHEY and CDR2 is SMNVEV (reference sequence). The DNA for the CDR3 is TGTGCCAGCAGGGCTCTAGGGGCCCTCAATCAGCCCCAGCATTTT. Its translation is CASRALGALNQPQHF.

The chain couples TRBV15 to TRBJ2-1; 16 positions agree with TRBD2. The CDR3 length is 15 residues. CDR1 LNHNV and CDR2 YYDKDF come from the germline V gene (reference sequence). Trimming cost V 1 base and J 15 bases; bases outside gene matches: 6. CDR3 amino acids: CATSRVGTSGRAGFF. CDR3 in DNA: TGTGCCACCAGCAGAGTGGGGACTAGCGGGAGGGCGGGGTTCTTC.

The chain has TRBV5-1 and TRBJ2-1; 10 bases align to TRBD2. Germline V gene data show CDR1 as SGHRS and CDR2 as YFSETQ. V lost 4 bases and J lost 8; bases outside the gene matches: 9. The CDR3 sequence is 15 residues long. CDR3 amino acids: CASSPQSGRAHEQFF. The CDR3 DNA sequence: TGCGCCAGCAGCCCCCAAAGCGGGAGGGCCCATGAGCAGTTCTTC.

This rearrangement joins TRBV7-9 to TRBJ2-7; 9 bases fit TRBD2. Losses at the gene ends were 11 bases for V and 6 bases for J; bases not matched to a gene: 11. This CDR3 spans 13 amino acids. The germline CDR1 and CDR2 sequences are SEHNR and FQNEAQ (reference sequence). CDR3 sequence (DNA): TGTGCCGTCAAACTAGCGGGCTTCTCCGAGCAGTACTTC. Its protein product is CAVKLAGFSEQYF. Full variable domain (outside the CDR3, taken from reference TRBV7-9 and TRBJ2-7): DTGVSQNPRHKITKRGQNVTFRCDPISEHNRLYWYRQTLGQGPEFLTYFQNEAQLEKSRLLSDRFSAERPKGSFSTLEIQRTEQGDSAMYLCAVKLAGFSEQYFGPGTRLTVT.

This chain joins TRBV5-4 and TRBJ1-1, with TRBD1 as a possible D gene (6 bases). Between the trimmed V and J ends, which lost 5 bases and 4 bases, there was a span of 18 bases. Per germline, CDR1 SGHNT and CDR2 YYREEE (reference sequence). This CDR3 comprises 15 residues. Here the CDR3 DNA reads TGTGCCAGCAGGAGACCCGGACAGCCATTCACTGAAGCTTTCTTT. Residues: CASRRPGQPFTEAFF.

The V call is TRBV4-3, the J call TRBJ2-7, with 8 nucleotides matching TRBD1. Germline V CDR1 and CDR2: LGHNA, YSLEER. With V trimmed by 0 bases and J by 3 bases, 13 bases remained unmatched. CDR3 size: 18 residues. The CDR3 DNA sequence: TGCGCCAGCAGCCAAGAAGCCCTAACCGCAGGGGGCGGCTACGAGCAGTACTTC. Translation: CASSQEALTAGGGYEQYF.

The chain has TRBV6-5 and TRBJ1-4; 9 bases agree with TRBD1. Germline CDR1 MNHEY, CDR2 SVGAGI. The CDR3 spans 16 residues. V was clipped by 2 bases and J by 10 bases; unmatched bases: 11. CDR3 residues: CASSYRPGTGSIKLFF. The CDR3 nucleotides are TGTGCCAGCAGTTACCGTCCCGGGACAGGGTCGATAAAACTGTTTTTT.

Points on this clone: The same CDR3 is also encoded by other DNA sequences in this sample. The V and J genes are TRBV28 and TRBJ1-1; tentatively, D is TRBD1 (6 bases). Germline V CDR1 and CDR2: MDHEN, SYDVKM. CDR3 length: 12 amino acids. The ends were cut back, 7 bases at V and 8 bases at J, with 14 bases in the middle. DNA of the CDR3: TGTGCCAGCACCCTTCGCCAGGGGGAAGCTTTCTTT. This translates into CASTLRQGEAFF.

V is TRBV5-1 and J is TRBJ1-2; 9 bases fit TRBD1. This CDR3 region has 15 residues. Looked up from germline, CDR1 is SGHRS and CDR2 is YFSETQ. J lost 4 bases, V lost 7 bases, and 11 bases had no gene match. CDR3 sequence reads: CASRLGTGPVYGYTF. The CDR3 DNA reads as TGCGCCAGCCGACTCGGGACAGGGCCCGTCTATGGCTACACCTTC. Filled out from reference TRBV5-1 and TRBJ1-2, the complete variable domain reads KAGVTQTPRYLIKTRGQQVTLSCSPISGHRSVSWYQQTPGQGLQFLFEYFSETQRNKGNFPGRFSGRQFSNSRSEMNVSTLELGDSALYLCASRLGTGPVYGYTFGSGTRLTVV.

The chain joins TRBV29-1 to TRBJ1-2, with 9 bases fitting TRBD1. Looked up from germline, CDR1 is SQVTM and CDR2 is ANQGSEA. The CDR3 runs to 15 residues. With V trimmed by 6 bases and J by 1 base, 9 bases remained unmatched. CDR3 loop: CSVGQGIPHNYGYTF. In nucleotides, the CDR3 is TGCAGCGTCGGACAGGGGATACCCCATAACTATGGCTACACCTTC.

The genes are TRBV5-1 and TRBJ1-1, with unresolved D. The germline V gene encodes CDR1 SGHRS and CDR2 YFSETQ. The CDR3 length is 14 residues. Trimming removed 3 bases from V and 10 bases from J, with 19 bases in between. The CDR3 sequence is CASSSIARSPGAFF. CDR3 bases: TGCGCCAGCAGCTCGATTGCGAGGTCCCCGGGAGCTTTCTTT. Using reference TRBV5-1 and TRBJ1-1 for the parts outside the CDR3, the full variable domain is KAGVTQTPRYLIKTRGQQVTLSCSPISGHRSVSWYQQTPGQGLQFLFEYFSETQRNKGNFPGRFSGRQFSNSRSEMNVSTLELGDSALYLCASSSIARSPGAFFGQGTRLTVV.

The V gene is TRBV19, the J gene TRBJ2-5, with 13 bases fitting TRBD2. Germline CDR1 is LNHDA and CDR2 is SQIVND (reference sequence). This CDR3 is 17 amino acids long. Trimming took 1 base from V and 4 from J; bases not matched to a gene: 6. Here the CDR3 DNA reads TGTGCCAGTAGTATAGGTACTAGCGGGGGGGGCGGAGAGACCCAGTACTTC. Protein: CASSIGTSGGGGETQYF.

This clone has only one observation. This chain uses TRBV7-2 with TRBJ2-1; D gene unclear. Germline V gives CDR1 SGHTA, CDR2 FQGNSA. CDR3 length: 15 amino acids. V lost 4 bases, J lost 0 bases, and 10 bases lay in between. Here the CDR3 reads CASSWAVSSYNEQFF. The CDR3 nucleotides read TGTGCCAGCAGCTGGGCGGTAAGCTCCTACAATGAGCAGTTCTTC.

The chain recombines TRBV28 with TRBJ2-7, with 8 bases matching TRBD1. V dropped 2 bases and J dropped 3; count of bases not matched to a gene: 6. Germline V lookup: CDR1 MDHEN, CDR2 SYDVKM. This CDR3 region has 15 residues. In DNA form, the CDR3 reads TGTGCCAGCAGTTTAGGTGGACAGGGTGGCTACGAGCAGTACTTC. Its protein product is CASSLGGQGGYEQYF.

The V gene is TRBV25-1, the J gene TRBJ1-2; possibly TRBD1 for D (5 bases). The germline V and J ends were trimmed by 2 bases and 2 bases, with 12 bases remaining between them. The germline V gene encodes CDR1 MGHDK and CDR2 SYGVNS. The CDR3 length is 15 residues. CDR3 nucleotide sequence: TGTGCCAGCAGTGAACAGGGAAAACCCAACTATGGCTACACCTTC. This translates into CASSEQGKPNYGYTF.

The chain recombines TRBV18 with TRBJ1-2; D remains ambiguous. The V end lost 2 bases, the J end lost 6 bases, and 7 bases lay between the germline ends. Germline V gene lookup returns CDR1 KGHSH and CDR2 LQKENI. This CDR3 is built from 12 residues. The CDR3 region is CASSPGINGYTF. The CDR3 DNA sequence: TGTGCCAGCTCACCAGGGATTAATGGCTACACCTTC.

The V call is TRBV28, the J call TRBJ1-3; TRBD1 aligns across 7 bases. The germline CDR1 and CDR2 sequences are MDHEN and SYDVKM. This CDR3 is built from 16 residues. The trim removed 4 bases at V and 0 bases at J, leaving 6 bases unmatched. CDR3 bases: TGTGCCAGCAGTTCCGTGACAGGGAGCTCTGGAAACACCATATATTTT. This encodes CASSSVTGSSGNTIYF. Full variable domain (remainder filled in from reference TRBV28 and TRBJ1-3): DVKVTQSSRYLVKRTGEKVFLECVQDMDHENMFWYRQDPGLGLRLIYFSYDVKMKEKGDIPEGYSVSREKKERFSLILESASTNQTSMYLCASSSVTGSSGNTIYFGEGSWLTVV.

V usage is TRBV4-3 and J usage is TRBJ2-4, with TRBD1 matching over 7 bases. This CDR3 region has 16 residues. The junction had 7 bases not matched to a gene; V was cut back by 4 bases and J by 1 base. Germline loops: CDR1 LGHNA, CDR2 YSLEER. The CDR3 is CASSPGTAGAKNIQYF. CDR3 in DNA: TGCGCCAGCAGCCCAGGGACAGCCGGGGCCAAAAACATTCAGTACTTC.

The rearrangement joins TRBV15 to TRBJ1-2; a weak D match, TRBD1 (5 bases). The CDR3 runs to 14 residues. V lost 6 bases and J 0 bases, leaving 11 bases between the germline ends. Germline V lookup: CDR1 LNHNV, CDR2 YYDKDF (reference sequence). The DNA for the CDR3 is TGTGCCACCAGGGCGGGGGGAGCTAACTATGGCTACACCTTC. Residues: CATRAGGANYGYTF.

Remarks on this clone: Other nucleotide sequences in the sample specify the same CDR3. The chain has TRBV10-1 and TRBJ2-3; D perhaps matches TRBD1 (5 bases). V was trimmed by 3 bases and J by 3 bases, leaving 7 bases between them. The CDR3 length is 13 residues. Germline V gene sequence: CDR1 WNHNN, CDR2 SYGVQD (reference sequence). CDR3 sequence: CASSDPGTDTQYF. CDR3 DNA sequence: TGCGCCAGCAGTGACCCAGGGACAGATACGCAGTATTTT.

This clone was counted between two and nine times. An end of the junction differs from the germline gene, which may be a read error. J is TRBJ1-1 and V is TRBV29-1; D is ambiguous. The germline V gene has CDR1 SQVTM and CDR2 ANQGSEA. This CDR3 region has 9 residues. The CDR3 sequence is CSVEDQVLF. CDR3 DNA: TGCAGCGTTGAAGATCAGGTCCTTTTT.

The rearrangement links TRBV10-3 to TRBJ1-2, with 7 bases that match TRBD1. Germline CDR1 ENHRY, CDR2 SYGVKD. CDR3 length equals 12 residues. CDR3 sequence: CAHWTGSDGYTF. The CDR3 coding sequence is TGTGCTCATTGGACAGGCTCGGATGGCTACACCTTC.